The source of this T cell receptor beta chain is a study of blood T cell repertoires in COVID-19. Overall study: PBMCs, B-cell-depleted T cells, or T cells provided the cDNA or gDNA that made up the material.

This CDR3 comprises 14 residues. Trimming removed 11 bases from V and 0 bases from J, with 13 bases in between. Germline values: CDR1 MDHEN, CDR2 SYDVKM. Assay used: immunoSEQ multiplex PCR; TCRdb lists only in-frame clones, some missing. The table records about 120,000 clones, over 75% of them present only once. V is TRBV28 and J is TRBJ1-4; D remains ambiguous. This receptor was obtained from an older man with active or convalescent COVID-19. What was sequenced was peripheral blood. This CDR3 is CAARGRPTNEKLFF. The CDR3 nucleotides read TGTGCCGCAAGAGGGCGACCAACTAATGAAAAACTGTTTTTT. The entire variable domain, with the rest obtained from reference TRBV28 and TRBJ1-4, is as follows: DVKVTQSSRYLVKRTGEKVFLECVQDMDHENMFWYRQDPGLGLRLIYFSYDVKMKEKGDIPEGYSVSREKKERFSLILESASTNQTSMYLCAARGRPTNEKLFFGSGTQLSVL.